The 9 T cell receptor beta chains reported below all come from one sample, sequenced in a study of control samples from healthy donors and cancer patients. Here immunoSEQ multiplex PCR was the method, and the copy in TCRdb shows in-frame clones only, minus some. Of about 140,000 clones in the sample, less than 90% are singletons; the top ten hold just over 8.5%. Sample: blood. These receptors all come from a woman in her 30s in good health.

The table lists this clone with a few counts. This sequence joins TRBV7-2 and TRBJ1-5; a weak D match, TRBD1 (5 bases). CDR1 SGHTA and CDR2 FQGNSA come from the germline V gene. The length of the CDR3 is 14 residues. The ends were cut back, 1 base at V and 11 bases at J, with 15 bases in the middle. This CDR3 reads CASSLGAGLATQHF. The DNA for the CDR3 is TGTGCCAGCAGCTTAGGTGCAGGGCTCGCAACCCAGCATTTT.

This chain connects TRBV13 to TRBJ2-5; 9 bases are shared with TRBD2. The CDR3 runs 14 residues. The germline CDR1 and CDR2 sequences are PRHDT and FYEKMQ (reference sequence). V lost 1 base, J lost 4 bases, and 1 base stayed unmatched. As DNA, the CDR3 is TGTGCCAGCAGCTTAGTAGCGGGAGTAGAGACCCAGTACTTC. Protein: CASSLVAGVETQYF.

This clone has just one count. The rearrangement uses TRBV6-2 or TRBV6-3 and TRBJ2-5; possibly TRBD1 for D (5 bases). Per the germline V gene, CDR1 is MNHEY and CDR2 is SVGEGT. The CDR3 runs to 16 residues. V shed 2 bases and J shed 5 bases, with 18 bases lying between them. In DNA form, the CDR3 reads TGTGCCAGCAGTTACGAGGCCCGTAGGGGTGAGGAGACCCAGTACTTC. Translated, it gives CASSYEARRGEETQYF.

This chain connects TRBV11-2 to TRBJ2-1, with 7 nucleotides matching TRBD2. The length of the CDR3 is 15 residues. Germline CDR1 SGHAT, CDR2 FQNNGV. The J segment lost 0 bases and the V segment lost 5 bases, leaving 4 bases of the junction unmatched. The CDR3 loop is CASSLAASSYNEQFF. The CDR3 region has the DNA TGTGCCAGCAGCCTAGCGGCGAGCTCCTACAATGAGCAGTTCTTC.

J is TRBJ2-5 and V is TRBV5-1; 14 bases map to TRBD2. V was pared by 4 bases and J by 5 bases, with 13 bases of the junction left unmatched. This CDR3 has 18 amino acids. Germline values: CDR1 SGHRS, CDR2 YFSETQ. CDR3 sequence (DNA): TGCGCCAGCAGCCCGGGAAAAGGGACTAGCGGGAGATCGGAGACCCAGTACTTC. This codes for CASSPGKGTSGRSETQYF.

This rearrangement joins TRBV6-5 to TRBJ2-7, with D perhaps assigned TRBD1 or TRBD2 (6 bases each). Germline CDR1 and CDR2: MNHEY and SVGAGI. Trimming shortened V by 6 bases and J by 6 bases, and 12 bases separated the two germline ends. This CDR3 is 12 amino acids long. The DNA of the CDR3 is TGTGCCAGCAGAACCGGGGGCGGCGAGCAGTACTTC. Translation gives CASRTGGGEQYF.

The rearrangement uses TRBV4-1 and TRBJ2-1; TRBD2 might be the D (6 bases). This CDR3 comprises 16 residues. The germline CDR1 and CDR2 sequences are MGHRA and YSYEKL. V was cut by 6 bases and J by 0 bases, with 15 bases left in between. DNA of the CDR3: TGCGCCAGCAGTTTATTAGCGGAGCCCTCCTACAATGAGCAGTTCTTC. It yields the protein CASSLLAEPSYNEQFF.

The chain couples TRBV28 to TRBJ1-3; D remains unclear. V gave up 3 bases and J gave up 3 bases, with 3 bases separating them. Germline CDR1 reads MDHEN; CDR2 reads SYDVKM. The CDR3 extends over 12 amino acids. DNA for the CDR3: TGTGCCAGCAGTTTTTATGGAAACACCATATATTTT. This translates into CASSFYGNTIYF.

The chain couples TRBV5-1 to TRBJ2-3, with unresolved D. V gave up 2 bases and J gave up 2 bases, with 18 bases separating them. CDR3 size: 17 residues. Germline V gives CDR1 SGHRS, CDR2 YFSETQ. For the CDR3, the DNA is TGCGCCAGCAGCTTTCCACCACCCGGCCAGCACACAGATACGCAGTATTTT. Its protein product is CASSFPPPGQHTDTQYF. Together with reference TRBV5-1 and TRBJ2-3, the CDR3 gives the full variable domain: KAGVTQTPRYLIKTRGQQVTLSCSPISGHRSVSWYQQTPGQGLQFLFEYFSETQRNKGNFPGRFSGRQFSNSRSEMNVSTLELGDSALYLCASSFPPPGQHTDTQYFGPGTRLTVL.